The present T cell receptor beta chain was sequenced within a study of T cells after posttransplantation cyclophosphamide. Study observations and caveats: Later blood repertoires were often dominated by clones from the donor CD8+ memory compartment. TRB overlap between skin or GI tissue T cells and blood was limited. Recipient CMV seropositivity and CMV reactivation strongly tracked TRB clonality.

Between the trimmed V and J ends, which lost 0 bases and 6 bases, there was a span of 16 bases. Germline assignment: CDR1 SGDLS and CDR2 YYNGEE. This CDR3 region has 15 residues. Cells defined as naive were viable CD3+CD4+ or CD3+CD8+ and CCR7+CD45RA+CD45RO-CD95-CD27+CD28+. Peripheral blood was collected from the related graft donor on the marrow donation day. A word on this clone: Antigen: not known.

Assay used: immunoSEQ multiplex PCR; TCRdb lists only in-frame clones, some missing. The sample gives some 20,000 clones, less than 99% of which show up once; around 0.15% is in the top ten. The sequencing sample was made of naive CD4+ T cells sorted from PBMCs. The receptor comes from a man aged 40-55 years in good health, CMV-negative, and a related stem cell transplant donor. V is TRBV9 and J is TRBJ2-7, with unresolved D. CDR3 DNA sequence: TGTGCCAGCAGCGTAGCCGGGTCCCGATCCAGCGAGCAGTACTTC. Protein: CASSVAGSRSSEQYF. Together with reference TRBV9 and TRBJ2-7, the CDR3 gives the full variable domain: DSGVTQTPKHLITATGQRVTLRCSPRSGDLSVYWYQQSLDQGLQFLIQYYNGEERAKGNILERFSAQQFPDLHSELNLSSLELGDSALYFCASSVAGSRSSEQYFGPGTRLTVT.